The clone carrying this T cell receptor beta chain was counted at least ten times. The sample originates from a study of CD8+CD57+ T cells in acquired aplastic anemia. Germline V gives CDR1 LGHNA, CDR2 YNFKEQ. V shed 0 bases, J shed 2 bases, and the junction held 9 bases outside the gene matches. The CDR3 runs to 19 residues. The TCR beta profiling, which covered VDJ combination and CDR3 sequence, was carried out using genomic DNA as the template. TCRdb independently ran MiXCR on the reads; one entry per CDR3 protein. The repertoire holds some 42,000 distinct CDR3 sequences, with 65% to 70% as singletons.

The chain recombines TRBV4-2 with TRBJ2-3; TRBD2 agrees at 12 bases. This TCR derives from a human donor in good health, serving as a control. The source material was sorted CD4+, CD8+, or CD8+CD57+ T cells (not recorded which) from PBMCs. In DNA form, the CDR3 reads TGTGCCAGCAGCCAAGATAGACTAGCGGGGGAGTTTCACACAGATACGCAGTATTTT. Translating it yields CASSQDRLAGEFHTDTQYF.